The clone carrying this T cell receptor (beta chain) was observed a few times. TCRdb re-called the 5' RACE reads with MiXCR, one entry per CDR3 protein. The table lists just under 550,000 distinct CDR3 sequences, roughly 15% of them singletons. The data originate from a study of identical twins. Trimming took 3 bases from V and 5 from J; bases not matched to a gene: 8. Germline V gene lookup returns CDR1 DFQATT and CDR2 SNEGSKA (reference sequence). This CDR3 contains 15 residues. The same sample was also used in a study of yellow fever vaccine responses in identical twins.

This sequence was found in a woman between 18 and 30 years old in good health. The sample comprised CD4+ T cells sorted from blood. V usage is TRBV20-1 and J usage is TRBJ2-3; TRBD2 matches 10 bases. CDR3 sequence (DNA): TGCAGTGCTAGGCCTAGCGGGAGTTTTGGAGATACGCAGTATTTT. Amino acid sequence: CSARPSGSFGDTQYF.